This T cell receptor (beta chain) was sequenced during a study of blood T cell repertoires in COVID-19. This clone was seen just once. CDR1 and CDR2 (germline): MNHEY, SVGEGT. J gave up 5 bases and V 5 bases, and 11 bases lay outside the gene matches. The CDR3 has 16 amino acids. How the authors handled the data: How many nucleated cells were present was estimated from reference gene primer amplification. Generated by immunoSEQ multiplex PCR, the TCRdb table keeps only in-frame clones and is missing some. V, J and clone size are taken as reported in that table, and D and trimming were inferred from the DNA itself. The data show hundreds of thousands of clones, with approximately 86% seen just once and 13% held by the top ten.

The chain carries TRBV6-2 or TRBV6-3 and TRBJ2-5; 10 positions agree with TRBD2. The specimen sequenced was peripheral blood. The TCR was taken from a woman aged 70-85 years with COVID-19, enrolled during active disease. This chain's CDR3 is CASSPAQRGGRETQYF. DNA for the CDR3: TGTGCCAGCAGTCCGGCTCAGCGGGGGGGCCGGGAGACCCAGTACTTC.